The clone carrying this T cell receptor beta chain was detected a few times. The target antigen is unknown. Sequencing used immunoSEQ multiplex PCR; TCRdb keeps in-frame clones, though not all of them. The top ten hold 7.5% to 9.5% of the sample, which has fewer than 7,000 clones, about three quarters seen once. Germline CDR1 reads MNHEY; CDR2 reads SMNVEV (reference sequence). The CDR3 extends over 17 amino acids. Losses at the gene ends were 4 bases for V and 0 bases for J; bases not matched to a gene: 10. This specimen belongs to a study of high-grade serous ovarian cancer treatment subgroups. Study-level results: Same-patient tumor repertoires overlapped at about 0.095 to 0.8; different patients barely overlapped. CDR1 and CDR2 were left unanalyzed; analyses focused on CDR3.

Tumor samples were obtained before definitive surgery or chemotherapy. The chain uses TRBV27 and TRBJ2-3, with TRBD2 matching over 7 bases. The sequenced sample consisted of tumor tissue. The receptor was isolated from a human donor with high-grade serous ovarian cancer. The CDR3 region is CASSSSLAGLSTDTQYF. The DNA of the CDR3 is TGTGCCAGCAGTTCCTCCTTAGCGGGTCTAAGCACAGATACGCAGTATTTT.